Shown below are 8 T cell receptor beta chains from a single sample sequenced in a study of tumor and adjacent non-tumor tissue in lung cancer. The library came from three nested PCR rounds adapted from ARM-PCR protocols. TCRdb called the multiplex PCR reads again in MiXCR, with one record for every CDR3 protein. The table includes fewer than 120,000 distinct CDR3 sequences, under 90% detected once. The template was RNA from unsorted bulk tissue. Sequences were obtained from lung tumor tissue. These receptors came from a man between 70 and 80 years old with non-small cell lung cancer.

On this clonotype: The junction departs from the called germline gene at one end, perhaps through a read error. V usage is TRBV6-2 or TRBV6-3 and J usage is TRBJ2-3; weak D call: TRBD1 (5 bases). CDR3 length: 17 residues. The germline gives CDR1 MNHEY, CDR2 SVGEGT. Written as DNA, the CDR3 is TGTGCCAGCAGTTACCCGATGACAGTAGGCCACCAGAATACGCAGTGCTTT. Amino acid sequence: CASSYPMTVGHQNTQCF.

The gene calls are TRBV21-1 and TRBJ2-1; no check of the table's D call, TRBD2, against the DNA was made. TRBV21-1 is a known pseudogene. The CDR3 contains 16 residues. DNA of the CDR3: TGTGCCAGCAGCATAGAGGGCGAGCGGGTAAACAATGAGCAGTTCTTC. Translated, it gives CASSIEGERVNNEQFF.

This rearrangement joins TRBV10-2 to TRBJ1-4; 7 nucleotides align to TRBD1. From germline, CDR1 is WSHSY and CDR2 SAAADI. V shed 10 bases, J shed 5 bases, and the junction held 10 bases outside the gene matches. This CDR3 region has 14 residues. The CDR3 protein is CATNTGTVNEKLFF. The CDR3 DNA sequence: TGCGCCACCAATACCGGGACAGTAAATGAAAAACTGTTTTTT.

Remarks on this clonotype: No conserved phenylalanine or tryptophan ends this CDR3, so it is likely a read error. J is TRBJ2-5 and V is TRBV11-1; D is perhaps TRBD2 (5 bases). CDR3 size: 13 residues. Germline loops: CDR1 SGHAT, CDR2 FQDESV (reference sequence). CDR3 residues: CASSLGLAETQYL. CDR3 bases: TGTGCTAGCAGCTTAGGACTGGCAGAGACCCAGTACTTA.

A word on this clonotype: A much larger clone differs from this one at a single base, so this may be a read error. The J gene is TRBJ2-7, the V gene TRBV10-1; D remains unclear. CDR1 WNHNN and CDR2 SYGVQD come from the germline V gene (reference sequence). This CDR3 spans 12 amino acids. The CDR3 loop reads CAIRNRVYEQCF. DNA for the CDR3: TGCGCCATCAGAAACAGAGTCTACGAGCAGTGCTTC.

The chain has TRBV6-5 and TRBJ1-1; 9 bases map to TRBD1. The germline V gene has CDR1 MNHEY and CDR2 SVGAGI. The CDR3 is 13 amino acids. The V and J ends lost 10 bases and 12 bases, in that order; junction bases with no gene match: 15. This chain's CDR3 is CANSSGTGCKTFF. The CDR3 DNA follows: TGTGCCAACAGCTCAGGGACAGGGTGCAAAACTTTCTTT.

The rearrangement links TRBV18 to TRBJ2-5, with 7 bases fitting TRBD1. Unmatched junction bases numbered 1, after V lost 4 bases and J lost 5 bases. CDR1 is KGHSH, CDR2 LQKENI, per germline. The CDR3 contains 12 residues. In nucleotides, the CDR3 is TGTGCCAGCTCACACAGGGGTGAGACCCAGTACTTC. Its translation: CASSHRGETQYF.

Worth noting for this clonotype: Sequence at one end of the junction differs from germline and may be a read error. The V gene is TRBV5-1, the J gene TRBJ1-2; 7 positions match TRBD1. Germline V gives CDR1 SGHRS, CDR2 YFSETQ. The CDR3 contains 14 residues. Written as DNA, the CDR3 is TGCGCCAACAGCTCCGGACAGGAGTTCTTTGGCTACACCTTC. It specifies CANSSGQEFFGYTF.